The source of this T cell receptor (beta chain) is a study of T-cell memory formation after mild COVID-19. Overall study: For the most part, TCR clusters were specific to one donor.

One entry per CDR3 protein results from TCRdb running MiXCR on the 5' RACE reads. Of around 400,000 distinct CDR3 sequences detected, roughly a quarter appear once; the ten largest clones hold 8.8%. Turning to this clonotype: Its matching antigen is unknown.

Study-wide results and limits: Clones shrinking between day 15 and 85 showed a balanced CD4/CD8 split, and those that grew later tilted toward CD4+. CD4+ clones that contracted lay mainly in CM and EM; CD8+ ones lay in EMRA. Pre-infection memory held some responding clones, suggesting pre-existing cross-reactive T cells responded.

This CDR3 has 15 residues. Germline values: CDR1 SGHRS, CDR2 YFSETQ. V lost 10 bases to trimming and J lost 2 bases; unmatched junction nucleotides: 11. This sequence was found in an adult woman who had mild COVID-19 (a few samples of this study predate the infection). Cell type and time point are not known. V is TRBV5-1 and J is TRBJ2-3; 9 bases are a match to TRBD2. Sequenced: PBMCs or a T cell subset sorted from them (not recorded which). CDR3 region: CASTLSGGSTDTQYF. The CDR3 DNA follows: TGCGCCTCGACCCTTAGCGGGGGTTCCACAGATACGCAGTATTTT. Filled out from reference TRBV5-1 and TRBJ2-3, the complete variable domain reads KAGVTQTPRYLIKTRGQQVTLSCSPISGHRSVSWYQQTPGQGLQFLFEYFSETQRNKGNFPGRFSGRQFSNSRSEMNVSTLELGDSALYLCASTLSGGSTDTQYFGPGTRLTVL.